Below, 20 T cell receptor beta chains from the same sample are listed, as sequenced in a study of T cell responses to AZD1222 COVID-19 vaccine. Measured with immunoSEQ multiplex PCR; TCRdb has only the in-frame clones, and not every one. In the table there are tens of thousands of clones, roughly 90% of which are singletons. Sequences were derived from peripheral blood, sampled on day 0 of AZD1222 vaccination. These receptor sequences come from an adult in good health.

The chain recombines TRBV4-1 with TRBJ2-7; 8 bases fit TRBD1. V was pared by 5 bases and J by 2 bases, with 8 bases of the junction left unmatched. CDR3 length equals 15 residues. Looked up from germline, CDR1 is MGHRA and CDR2 is YSYEKL. The CDR3 region has the DNA TGCGCCAGCAGCTCGTCCGGGACAGGACCCTACGAGCAGTACTTC. It encodes CASSSSGTGPYEQYF.

This rearrangement joins TRBV28 to TRBJ1-2; D gene ambiguous. The CDR3 loop spans 14 amino acids. Deletions cut 1 base from V and 6 bases from J, with 12 bases between. Germline V gene sequence: CDR1 MDHEN, CDR2 SYDVKM. The CDR3: CASSLSRTWDGYTF. The CDR3 nucleotides are TGTGCCAGCAGTTTATCCCGGACCTGGGATGGCTACACCTTC.

V is TRBV5-5 and J is TRBJ1-6, with D possibly TRBD1 on 5 matching bases. The germline gives CDR1 SGHKS, CDR2 YYEKEE (reference sequence). The V gene lost 0 bases and the J gene lost 8 bases, with 6 bases spanning the gap. The CDR3 has 13 residues. The CDR3 region is CASSLEGDSPLHF. The CDR3 DNA sequence: TGTGCCAGCAGCTTGGAAGGGGATTCACCCCTCCACTTT.

This chain joins TRBV6-5 and TRBJ2-7; TRBD1 is a possible D gene (6 bases). CDR1 MNHEY and CDR2 SVGAGI come from the germline V gene. The CDR3 totals 14 residues. V lost 7 bases, J lost 2 bases, and 15 bases lay in between. Here the CDR3 DNA reads TGTGCCAGCACTGCCGACAGGTTGACCTACGAGCAGTACTTC. Protein: CASTADRLTYEQYF.

V and J are TRBV30 and TRBJ2-7, with 8 bases that match TRBD1. The CDR3 extends over 16 amino acids. Germline values: CDR1 GTSNPN, CDR2 SVGIG (reference sequence). After removal of 3 bases from V and 4 bases from J, the junction contained 14 bases not matched to a gene. As DNA, the CDR3 is TGTGCCTGGAGCTCAATCAACAGGGGGAAGGGATACGAGCAGTACTTC. Translated: CAWSSINRGKGYEQYF. The complete variable domain, with remaining parts taken from reference TRBV30 and TRBJ2-7, reads SQTIHQWPATLVQPVGSPLSLECTVEGTSNPNLYWYRQAAGRGLQLLFYSVGIGQISSEVPQNLSASRPQDRQFILSSKKLLLSDSGFYLCAWSSINRGKGYEQYFGPGTRLTVT.

The CDR3 here is CASRASSQSSRGYTF. CDR3 nucleotide sequence: TGTGCCAGCAGGGCCTCATCACAGTCGTCGAGGGGCTACACCTTC. This chain connects TRBV6-5 to TRBJ1-2; no clear D gene. Germline V lookup: CDR1 MNHEY, CDR2 SVGAGI. With 6 bases removed from V and 8 bases from J, the gap between germline ends came to 22 bases. The CDR3 is made up of 15 amino acids.

The chain uses TRBV24-1 and TRBJ2-1; D is undetermined. The germline gives CDR1 KGHDR, CDR2 SFDVKD. V lost 0 bases and J 0 bases, leaving 8 bases between the germline ends. The CDR3 length is 16 residues. The CDR3 loop is CATSDLDTRSYNEQFF. The CDR3 DNA sequence: TGTGCCACCAGTGATTTGGACACCCGCTCCTACAATGAGCAGTTCTTC.

CDR3 bases: TGTGCCAGCAGCTTCAATCCGGGGCTGACGGAAGATGAGCAGTTCTTC. This encodes CASSFNPGLTEDEQFF. This chain connects TRBV7-9 to TRBJ2-1; D assignment may be TRBD1 or TRBD2 (5 bases each). Germline V gene data show CDR1 as SEHNR and CDR2 as FQNEAQ (reference sequence). V lost 3 bases and J lost 8, with 20 bases in between. The CDR3 runs 16 residues.

V usage is TRBV3-1 (or the pseudogene TRBV3-2) and J usage is TRBJ1-4; D perhaps matches TRBD1 (6 bases). Germline V CDR1 and CDR2: LGHDT, YNNKEL (reference sequence). The CDR3 has 14 residues. V gave up 4 bases and J gave up 8 bases, with 14 bases separating them. The CDR3 reads CASSPDRQTEKLFF. The CDR3 DNA is TGTGCCAGCAGCCCGGACAGACAAACGGAAAAACTGTTTTTT.

The gene calls are TRBV9 and TRBJ1-5, with a weak D call TRBD1 (5 bases). Between the trimmed V and J ends, which lost 4 bases and 2 bases, there was a span of 13 bases. CDR3 length equals 15 residues. Per germline, CDR1 SGDLS and CDR2 YYNGEE. The CDR3 spells CASSPRAGGNQPQHF. The CDR3 DNA reads TGTGCCAGCAGCCCCCGGGCGGGGGGCAATCAGCCCCAGCATTTT.

The rearrangement links TRBV30 to TRBJ1-5; D perhaps matches TRBD1 (6 bases). Germline loops: CDR1 GTSNPN, CDR2 SVGIG (reference sequence). There are 14 residues in the CDR3. V gave up 4 bases and J gave up 4 bases, with 14 bases separating them. The CDR3 here is CAWTGRGGNQPQHF. CDR3 coding DNA: TGTGCCTGGACCGGTAGAGGGGGGAATCAGCCCCAGCATTTT.

This clone was counted between two and nine times. V gene TRBV6-5 combines with J gene TRBJ1-6; D not certain. The CDR3 spans 13 residues. The germline V gene has CDR1 MNHEY and CDR2 SVGAGI. Trimming stripped 6 bases from V and 6 bases from J, with 9 bases between. The CDR3 here is CASSETFNSPLHF. The CDR3 nucleotides read TGTGCCAGCAGCGAGACCTTTAATTCACCCCTCCACTTT.

The gene calls are TRBV27 and TRBJ2-7; 7 positions match TRBD2. The V segment lost 5 bases and the J segment 5 bases; nucleotides outside the gene matches: 9. Germline values: CDR1 MNHEY, CDR2 SMNVEV (reference sequence). The CDR3 has 14 amino acids. The DNA of the CDR3 is TGTGCCAGCAGTAGCGGGACCGGCCGGGACGAGCAGTACTTC. Amino acids: CASSSGTGRDEQYF.

The rearrangement links TRBV2 to TRBJ1-1; D is undetermined. CDR1 and CDR2 (germline): SNHLY, FYNNEI. V lost 4 bases and J lost 5, with 2 bases in between. The CDR3 totals 10 residues. CDR3 amino acids: CASSATEAFF. The DNA for the CDR3 is TGTGCCAGCAGTGCTACTGAAGCTTTCTTT.

The chain joins TRBV7-2 to TRBJ1-6, with unresolved D. Germline lookup yields CDR1 SGHTA and CDR2 FQGNSA. The CDR3 length is 11 residues. The V end lost 1 base, the J end lost 14 bases, and 6 bases lay between the germline ends. The DNA of the CDR3 is TGTGCCAGCAGCTTAGGGGTCACCCTCCACTTT. Encoded protein: CASSLGVTLHF.

The chain couples TRBV15 to TRBJ1-5; D remains ambiguous. This CDR3 is 15 amino acids long. Germline loops: CDR1 LNHNV, CDR2 YYDKDF (reference sequence). Trimming stripped 0 bases from V and 0 bases from J, with 6 bases between. CDR3 coding DNA: TGTGCCACCAGCAGAGATGTGGGTAGCAATCAGCCCCAGCATTTT. Amino acids: CATSRDVGSNQPQHF.

The chain joins TRBV7-3 to TRBJ1-3; maybe TRBD1 (6 bases). Germline loops: CDR1 SGHTA, CDR2 FQGTGA. The V end lost 2 bases, the J end lost 0 bases, and 8 bases lay between the germline ends. This CDR3 comprises 15 residues. The CDR3 region is CASSLQGFSGNTIYF. CDR3 DNA: TGTGCCAGCAGCTTACAGGGGTTCTCTGGAAACACCATATATTTT.

The V and J genes are TRBV27 and TRBJ2-4; 10 bases line up with TRBD1. CDR3 length: 15 amino acids. The germline gives CDR1 MNHEY, CDR2 SMNVEV (reference sequence). The trim removed 2 bases at V and 5 bases at J, leaving 3 bases unmatched. CDR3 DNA: TGTGCCAGCAGTTTAACGACAGGGGGCGAAAACATTCAGTACTTC. This sequence encodes CASSLTTGGENIQYF.

The chain combines TRBV29-1 with TRBJ1-4; 7 bases map to TRBD1. Losses at the gene ends were 6 bases for V and 3 bases for J; bases not matched to a gene: 4. The length of the CDR3 is 13 residues. CDR1 is SQVTM, CDR2 ANQGSEA, per germline. DNA for the CDR3: TGCAGCGTCAAGGACAGGCCTAATGAAAAACTGTTTTTT. Protein: CSVKDRPNEKLFF.

The V gene is TRBV7-9, the J gene TRBJ1-2; D is undetermined. The germline V and J ends were trimmed by 3 bases and 0 bases, with 11 bases remaining between them. Per germline, CDR1 SEHNR and CDR2 FQNEAQ (reference sequence). The CDR3 has 15 amino acids. The CDR3: CASSLTAGPNYGYTF. CDR3 nucleotide sequence: TGTGCCAGCAGCTTGACGGCCGGCCCTAACTATGGCTACACCTTC.